Sequencing of this TCR beta chain was carried out in a study of cytomegalovirus exposure and HLA in healthy donors. Across the study: Falling in the Caucasian-associated ancestry cluster were about 83% of 300 to 500 genotyped donors. Findings and caveats of the study: A reported reduction in N-insertions relative to the approximately 640-donor mean was seen in an Asian-associated ancestry cluster in a later analysis.

60 Vbeta and 13 Jbeta primers were used in PCR. Only in-frame clones appear in the TCRdb table, and some are missing; sequencing was by immunoSEQ multiplex PCR. The data show approximately 120,000 clones, about 80% seen once. V lost 7 bases to trimming and J lost 5 bases; unmatched junction nucleotides: 6. This CDR3 spans 14 amino acids. Germline CDR1 and CDR2: SGHRS and YFSETQ. About this clone: The antigen remains unidentified.

The sequence derives from a man under 40 in good health and CMV-seropositive. Sequenced material: PBMCs. V usage is TRBV5-1 and J usage is TRBJ2-3, with 11 bases identical to TRBD2. CDR3 nucleotide sequence: TGCGCCAGCGGACTTAGCGGGGGGGTAGATACGCAGTATTTT. Its protein is CASGLSGGVDTQYF.